The T cell receptor beta chain under discussion was sequenced for a study of T cell responses to AZD1222 COVID-19 vaccine. As for the study in general: Second-dose intervals near 4 or 12 weeks were combined.

The table came from immunoSEQ multiplex PCR; TCRdb's copy has only in-frame clones and leaves some out. Of some 150,000 clones in the sample, roughly 88% are singletons; the top ten hold roughly 15%. Points on this clone: The antigen is unknown.

General study results and limits: Baseline serology detected seropositivity in only six or seven AZD1222 recipients. CD4 TCRs linked to vaccination spanned spike, dominating at 160-218 and 743-854.

Per germline, CDR1 LGHDT and CDR2 YNNKEL (reference sequence). V shed 0 bases and J shed 6 bases, with 3 bases lying between them. The CDR3 runs 12 residues. The chain links TRBV3-1 (or the pseudogene TRBV3-2) to TRBJ1-5; D is ambiguous. The sample consisted of peripheral blood, taken on day 0 of AZD1222 vaccination. The receptor's source is an adult in good health. CDR3 bases: TGTGCCAGCAGCCAAGAGGTTCAGCCCCAGCATTTT. This translates into CASSQEVQPQHF.